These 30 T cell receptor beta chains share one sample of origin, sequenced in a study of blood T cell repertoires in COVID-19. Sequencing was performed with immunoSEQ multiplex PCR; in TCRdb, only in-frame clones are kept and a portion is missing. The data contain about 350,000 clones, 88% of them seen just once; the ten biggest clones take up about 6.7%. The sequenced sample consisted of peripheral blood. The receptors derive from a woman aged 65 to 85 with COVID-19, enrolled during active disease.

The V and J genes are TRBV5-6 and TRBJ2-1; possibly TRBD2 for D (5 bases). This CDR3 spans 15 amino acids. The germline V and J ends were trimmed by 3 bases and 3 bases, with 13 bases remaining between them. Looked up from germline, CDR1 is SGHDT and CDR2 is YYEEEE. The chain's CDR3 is CASSSRRLLYNEQFF. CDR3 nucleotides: TGTGCCAGCAGCTCCAGGAGGCTTCTCTACAATGAGCAGTTCTTC.

DNA of the CDR3: TGTGCCAGCAGCTTGGGGGCGTCTCCCACCGGGGAGCTGTTTTTT. Translated: CASSLGASPTGELFF. The V call is TRBV11-2, the J call TRBJ2-2, with TRBD1 as a possible D gene (6 bases). The CDR3 loop spans 15 amino acids. V was trimmed by 3 bases and J by 4 bases, leaving 12 bases between them. Per germline, CDR1 SGHAT and CDR2 FQNNGV.

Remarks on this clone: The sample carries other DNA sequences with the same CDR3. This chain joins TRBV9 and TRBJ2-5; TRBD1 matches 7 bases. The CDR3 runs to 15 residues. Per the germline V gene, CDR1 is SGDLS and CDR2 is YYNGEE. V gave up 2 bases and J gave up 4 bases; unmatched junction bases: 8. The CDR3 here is CASSVGQGVGETQYF. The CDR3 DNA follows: TGTGCCAGCAGCGTGGGGCAGGGGGTGGGAGAGACCCAGTACTTC.

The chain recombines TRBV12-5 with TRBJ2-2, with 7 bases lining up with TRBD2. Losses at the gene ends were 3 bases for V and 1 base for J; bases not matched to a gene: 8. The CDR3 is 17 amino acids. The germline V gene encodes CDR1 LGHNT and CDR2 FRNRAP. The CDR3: CASGLSWAGVNTGELFF. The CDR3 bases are TGTGCTAGTGGTTTAAGTTGGGCGGGGGTGAACACCGGGGAGCTGTTTTTT.

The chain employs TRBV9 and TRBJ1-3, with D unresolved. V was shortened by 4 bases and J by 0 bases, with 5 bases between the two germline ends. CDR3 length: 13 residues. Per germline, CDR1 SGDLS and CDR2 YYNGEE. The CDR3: CASSSNSGNTIYF. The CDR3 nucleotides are TGTGCCAGCAGCTCAAACTCTGGAAACACCATATATTTT. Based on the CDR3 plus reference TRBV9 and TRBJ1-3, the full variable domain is DSGVTQTPKHLITATGQRVTLRCSPRSGDLSVYWYQQSLDQGLQFLIQYYNGEERAKGNILERFSAQQFPDLHSELNLSSLELGDSALYFCASSSNSGNTIYFGEGSWLTVV.

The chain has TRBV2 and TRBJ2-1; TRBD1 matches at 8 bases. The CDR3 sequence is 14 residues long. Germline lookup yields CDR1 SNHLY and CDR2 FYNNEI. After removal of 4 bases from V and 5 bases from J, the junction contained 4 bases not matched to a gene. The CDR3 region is CASSAGGKDNEQFF. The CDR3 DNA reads TGTGCCAGCAGTGCAGGGGGCAAGGACAATGAGCAGTTCTTC.

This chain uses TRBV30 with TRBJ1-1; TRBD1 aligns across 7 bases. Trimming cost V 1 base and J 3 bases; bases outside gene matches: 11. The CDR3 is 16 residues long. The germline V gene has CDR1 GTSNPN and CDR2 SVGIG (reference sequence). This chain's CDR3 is CAWSGPRQGWDTEAFF. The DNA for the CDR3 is TGTGCCTGGAGTGGACCACGACAGGGATGGGACACTGAAGCTTTCTTT.

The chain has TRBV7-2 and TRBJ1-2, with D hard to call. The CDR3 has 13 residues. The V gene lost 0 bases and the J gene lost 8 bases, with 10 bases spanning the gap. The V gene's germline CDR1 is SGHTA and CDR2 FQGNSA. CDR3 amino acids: CASSLAGPLGYTF. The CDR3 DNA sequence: TGTGCCAGCAGCTTAGCTGGGCCCCTCGGCTACACCTTC. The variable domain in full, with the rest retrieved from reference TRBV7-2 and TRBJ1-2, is GAGVSQSPSNKVTEKGKDVELRCDPISGHTALYWYRQSLGQGLEFLIYFQGNSAPDKSGLPSDRFSAERTGGSVSTLTIQRTQQEDSAVYLCASSLAGPLGYTFGSGTRLTVV.

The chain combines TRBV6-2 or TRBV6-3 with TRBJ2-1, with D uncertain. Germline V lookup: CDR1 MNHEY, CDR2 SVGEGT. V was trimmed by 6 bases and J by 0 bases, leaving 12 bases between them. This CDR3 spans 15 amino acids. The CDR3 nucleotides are TGTGCCAGCAGCCCCGGGTTAAGCTCCTACAATGAGCAGTTCTTC. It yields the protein CASSPGLSSYNEQFF.

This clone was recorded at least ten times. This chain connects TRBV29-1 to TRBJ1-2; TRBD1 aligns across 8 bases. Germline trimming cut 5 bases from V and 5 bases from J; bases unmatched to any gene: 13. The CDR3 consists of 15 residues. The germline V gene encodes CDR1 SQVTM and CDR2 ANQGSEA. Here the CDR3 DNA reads TGCAGCGTTAACTCAGCCGGGACAGGCCTATATGGCTACACCTTC. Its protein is CSVNSAGTGLYGYTF.

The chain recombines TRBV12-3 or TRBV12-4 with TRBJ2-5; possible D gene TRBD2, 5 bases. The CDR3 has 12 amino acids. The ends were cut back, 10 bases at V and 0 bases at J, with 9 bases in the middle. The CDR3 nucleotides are TGTGCCACCCGGGGTAACCAAGAGACCCAGTACTTC. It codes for CATRGNQETQYF.

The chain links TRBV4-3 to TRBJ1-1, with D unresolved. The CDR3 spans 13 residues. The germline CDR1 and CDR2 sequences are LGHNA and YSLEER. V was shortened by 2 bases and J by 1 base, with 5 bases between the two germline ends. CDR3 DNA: TGCGCCAGCAGCCAAAGAGGGAACACTGAAGCTTTCTTT. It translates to CASSQRGNTEAFF.

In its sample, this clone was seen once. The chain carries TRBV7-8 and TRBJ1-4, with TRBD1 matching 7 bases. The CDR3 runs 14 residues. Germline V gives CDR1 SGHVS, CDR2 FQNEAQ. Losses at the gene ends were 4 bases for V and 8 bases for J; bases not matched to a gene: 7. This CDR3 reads CASSSTGWGEKLFF. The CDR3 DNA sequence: TGTGCCAGCAGCTCGACAGGGTGGGGAGAAAAACTGTTTTTT.

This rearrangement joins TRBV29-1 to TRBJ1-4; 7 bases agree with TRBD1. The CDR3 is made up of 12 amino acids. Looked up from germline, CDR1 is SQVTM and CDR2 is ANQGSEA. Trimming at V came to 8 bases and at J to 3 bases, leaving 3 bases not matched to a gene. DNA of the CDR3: TGCAGCATCAGGGGGGCTAATGAAAAACTGTTTTTT. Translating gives CSIRGANEKLFF. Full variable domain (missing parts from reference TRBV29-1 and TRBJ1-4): SAVISQKPSRDICQRGTSLTIQCQVDSQVTMMFWYRQQPGQSLTLIATANQGSEATYESGFVIDKFPISRPNLTFSTLTVSNMSPEDSSIYLCSIRGANEKLFFGSGTQLSVL.

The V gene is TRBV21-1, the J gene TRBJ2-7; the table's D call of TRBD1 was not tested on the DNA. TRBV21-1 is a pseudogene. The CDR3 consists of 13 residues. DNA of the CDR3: TGTGCCAGCCACACCCTTACCCGCTGCGAGCAGTACTTC. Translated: CASHTLTRCEQYF.

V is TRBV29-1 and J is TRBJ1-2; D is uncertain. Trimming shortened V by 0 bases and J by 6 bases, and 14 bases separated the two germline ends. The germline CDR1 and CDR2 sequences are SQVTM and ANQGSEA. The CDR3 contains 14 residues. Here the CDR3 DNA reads TGCAGCGTTGAAGAGTGGTCCAAGGCGGATGGCTACACCTTC. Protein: CSVEEWSKADGYTF.

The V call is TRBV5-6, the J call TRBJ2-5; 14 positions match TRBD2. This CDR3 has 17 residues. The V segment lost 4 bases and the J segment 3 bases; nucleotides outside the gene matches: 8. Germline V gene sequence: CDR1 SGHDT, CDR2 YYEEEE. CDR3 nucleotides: TGTGCCAGCAGCCATCCCCCGGGACTAGCGGGGGAAGAGACCCAGTACTTC. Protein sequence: CASSHPPGLAGEETQYF.

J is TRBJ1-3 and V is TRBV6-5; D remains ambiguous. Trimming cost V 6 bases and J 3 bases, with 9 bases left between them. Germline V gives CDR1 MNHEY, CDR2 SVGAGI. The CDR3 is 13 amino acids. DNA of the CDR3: TGTGCCAGCAGCACCGCGTATGGAAACACCATATATTTT. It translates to CASSTAYGNTIYF.

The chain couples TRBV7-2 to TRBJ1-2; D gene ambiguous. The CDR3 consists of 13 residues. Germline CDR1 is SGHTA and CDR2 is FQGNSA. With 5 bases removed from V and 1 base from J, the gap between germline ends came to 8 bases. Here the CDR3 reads CASSQIVNYGYTF. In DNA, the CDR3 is TGTGCCAGCAGCCAAATAGTTAACTATGGCTACACCTTC.

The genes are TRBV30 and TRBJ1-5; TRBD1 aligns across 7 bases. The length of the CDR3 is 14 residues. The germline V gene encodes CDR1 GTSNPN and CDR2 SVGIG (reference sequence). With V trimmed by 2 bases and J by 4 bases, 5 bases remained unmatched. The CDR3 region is CAWSRETGNQPQHF. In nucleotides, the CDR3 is TGTGCCTGGAGTAGGGAGACAGGGAATCAGCCCCAGCATTTT.

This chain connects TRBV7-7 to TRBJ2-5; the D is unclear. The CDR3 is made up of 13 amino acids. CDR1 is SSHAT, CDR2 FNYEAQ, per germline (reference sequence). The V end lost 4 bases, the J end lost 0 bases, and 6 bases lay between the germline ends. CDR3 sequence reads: CASSSQYQETQYF. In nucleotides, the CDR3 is TGTGCCAGCAGCTCCCAATACCAAGAGACCCAGTACTTC.

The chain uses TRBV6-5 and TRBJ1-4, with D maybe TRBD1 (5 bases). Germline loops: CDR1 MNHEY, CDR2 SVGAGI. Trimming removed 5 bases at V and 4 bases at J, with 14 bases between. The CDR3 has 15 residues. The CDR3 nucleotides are TGTGCCAGCAGTCCCGCGACAGTTCGTAATGAAAAACTGTTTTTT. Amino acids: CASSPATVRNEKLFF.

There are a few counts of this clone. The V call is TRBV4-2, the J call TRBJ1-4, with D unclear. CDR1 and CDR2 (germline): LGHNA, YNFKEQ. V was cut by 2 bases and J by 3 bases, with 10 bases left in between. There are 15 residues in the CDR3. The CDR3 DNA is TGTGCCAGCAGCCAAAGCCTGCTGGCTAATGAAAAACTGTTTTTT. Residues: CASSQSLLANEKLFF.

The CDR3 sequence: CASSSRGLSEAFF. The DNA for the CDR3 is TGTGCCAGCAGTTCCAGGGGTCTTAGTGAAGCTTTCTTT. The J gene is TRBJ1-1, the V gene TRBV12-3 or TRBV12-4; possible D gene TRBD1, 6 bases. V was pared by 4 bases and J by 7 bases, with 13 bases between. The CDR3 has 13 amino acids.

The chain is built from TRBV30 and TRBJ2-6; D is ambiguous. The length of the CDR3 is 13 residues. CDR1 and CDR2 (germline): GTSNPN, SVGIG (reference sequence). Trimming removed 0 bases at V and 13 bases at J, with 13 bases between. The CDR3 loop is CAWSVPFAGVLTF. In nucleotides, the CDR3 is TGTGCCTGGAGTGTACCCTTCGCCGGGGTCCTGACTTTC.

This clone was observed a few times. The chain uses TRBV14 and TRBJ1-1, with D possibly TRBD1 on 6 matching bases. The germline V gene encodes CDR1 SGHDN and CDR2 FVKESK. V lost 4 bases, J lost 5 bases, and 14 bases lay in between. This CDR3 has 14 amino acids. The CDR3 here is CASSRYTGYTEAFF. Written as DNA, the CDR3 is TGTGCCAGCAGCCGGTATACAGGGTATACTGAAGCTTTCTTT.

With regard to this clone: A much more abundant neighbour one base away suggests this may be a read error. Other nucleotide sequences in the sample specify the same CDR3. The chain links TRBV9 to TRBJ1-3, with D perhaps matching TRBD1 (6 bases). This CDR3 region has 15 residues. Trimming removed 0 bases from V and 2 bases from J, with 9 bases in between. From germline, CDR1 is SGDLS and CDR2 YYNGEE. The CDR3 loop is CASSVVAGAGNTIYF. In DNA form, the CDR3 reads TGTGCCAGCAGCGTAGTGGCAGGGGCTGGAAACACCATATATTTT.

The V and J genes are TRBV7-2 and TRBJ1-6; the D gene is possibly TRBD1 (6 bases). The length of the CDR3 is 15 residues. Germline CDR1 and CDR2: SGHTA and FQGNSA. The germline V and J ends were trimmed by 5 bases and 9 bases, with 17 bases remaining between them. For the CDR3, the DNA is TGTGCCAGCAGCCCGCCCCCCAGGGGCTCTTCACCCCTCCACTTT. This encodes CASSPPPRGSSPLHF.

The CDR3 is CASRAGENNSPLHF. CDR3 coding DNA: TGCGCCAGCAGGGCCGGGGAGAATAATTCACCCCTCCACTTT. This chain links TRBV10-2 with TRBJ1-6; no reliable D call. This CDR3 has 14 residues. Germline CDR1 is WSHSY and CDR2 is SAAADI. The V end was cut by 6 bases, the J end by 5 bases, with 11 bases between.

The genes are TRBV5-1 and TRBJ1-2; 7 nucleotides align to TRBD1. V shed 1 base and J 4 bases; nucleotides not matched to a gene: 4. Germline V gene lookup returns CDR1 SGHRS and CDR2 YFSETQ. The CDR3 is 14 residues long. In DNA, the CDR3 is TGCGCCAGCAGCTTGTCGACAGGGTCCTATGGCTACACCTTC. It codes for CASSLSTGSYGYTF. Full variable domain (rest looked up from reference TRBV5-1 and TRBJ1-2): KAGVTQTPRYLIKTRGQQVTLSCSPISGHRSVSWYQQTPGQGLQFLFEYFSETQRNKGNFPGRFSGRQFSNSRSEMNVSTLELGDSALYLCASSLSTGSYGYTFGSGTRLTVV.